This TCR beta chain is drawn from a study of response to subunit inactivated influenza vaccine. Whole-study results and caveats: The authors proposed limited new T cell recruitment per seasonal influenza vaccination.

Germline V gives CDR1 LGHNA, CDR2 YNFKEQ. This CDR3 has 16 residues. The V segment lost 0 bases and the J segment 4 bases; nucleotides outside the gene matches: 6. Each CDR3 protein gets one entry after TCRdb re-called the RT-PCR reads with MiXCR. The data hold under 850,000 distinct CDR3 sequences, with roughly 18% observed a single time. Worth noting for this clonotype: What it binds is unknown.

This TCR derives from a man aged 50 to 59 who received an inactivated influenza vaccine. The chain has TRBV4-2 and TRBJ2-5; 9 bases fit TRBD2. The material sequenced was PBMCs from blood, taken roughly 5 days after vaccination. As DNA, the CDR3 is TGTGCCAGCAGCCAAGAACCCCTAGCGGGGTTAGAGACCCAGTACTTC. Residues: CASSQEPLAGLETQYF.